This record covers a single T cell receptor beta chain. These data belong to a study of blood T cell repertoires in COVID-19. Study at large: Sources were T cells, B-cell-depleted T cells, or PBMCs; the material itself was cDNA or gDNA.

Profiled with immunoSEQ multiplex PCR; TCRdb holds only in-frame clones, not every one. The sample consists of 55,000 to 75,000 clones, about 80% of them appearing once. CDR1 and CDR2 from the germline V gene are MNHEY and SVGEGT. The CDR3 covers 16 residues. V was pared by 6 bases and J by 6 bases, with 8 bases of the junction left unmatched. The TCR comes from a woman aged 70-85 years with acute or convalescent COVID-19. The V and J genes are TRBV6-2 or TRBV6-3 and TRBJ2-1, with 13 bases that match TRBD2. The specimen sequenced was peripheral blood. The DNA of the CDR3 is TGTGCCAGCAGCCGCTACACTAGCGGGAGGGCCAATGAGCAGTTCTTC. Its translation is CASSRYTSGRANEQFF.